One and the same sample provided the 2 T cell receptor beta chains below, sequenced in a study of cytomegalovirus exposure and HLA in healthy donors. The PCR used 60 Vbeta and 13 Jbeta primers. The protocol was immunoSEQ multiplex PCR, while the TCRdb copy is restricted to in-frame clones and leaves out a portion. The sample includes approximately 140,000 clones, about four fifths of them seen just once. Sample: PBMCs. These receptors were taken from a man aged 45 to 65 in good health and CMV-seropositive.

The rearrangement uses TRBV19 and TRBJ2-7; 7 bases are shared with TRBD1. The CDR3 is made up of 15 amino acids. J gave up 0 bases and V 4 bases, and 6 bases lay outside the gene matches. The germline V gene encodes CDR1 LNHDA and CDR2 SQIVND (reference sequence). The CDR3 is CASSSLTGSSYEQYF. The CDR3 DNA sequence: TGTGCCAGTAGTAGCCTGACAGGGAGCTCCTACGAGCAGTACTTC.

V gene TRBV5-4 combines with J gene TRBJ2-5, with 9 bases matching TRBD1. The DNA end lines up better with TRBJ2-7; the J call may be wrong. The CDR3 runs 15 residues. The V gene's germline CDR1 is SGHNT and CDR2 YYREEE (reference sequence). The DNA for the CDR3 is TGTGCCAGCAGCTTGCCGGGACAGGGCTCCTACGAGCAGTACTTC. Its translation: CASSLPGQGSYEQYF.